A selection of T cell receptor beta chains follows, all from one sample in a study of post-analysis software for immune sequencing data. TCRdb fed the PCR reads into MiXCR, producing one record per CDR3 protein. This table holds roughly 600,000 distinct CDR3 sequences, about 40% found once. The sequencing input was blood. The receptors were gathered from a girl aged 5-17 years with multiple sclerosis. Each CDR3 is given with its conserved first and last residue. A D gene is named only where the DNA matches it firmly. Rows give clone size only sometimes, using once, few, many, or a class for an expanded clone.

-	TRBJ2-7	TRBV12-3/TRBV12-4	-	TGTGCCAGCAGTTTATCGGCTTTGGACGGCGAGCAGTACTTC	CASSLSALDGEQYF
-	TRBJ2-5	TRBV12-3/TRBV12-4	-	TGTGCCAGCACCGTAGGGGGGGGGGCGGCTTCAGAGACCCAGTACTTC	CASTVGGGAASETQYF
-	TRBJ2-1	TRBV7-3	TRBD2	TGTGCCGGCAGCTTACGTGGACTAGTCCCCAATGAGCAGTTCTTC	CAGSLRGLVPNEQFF
-	TRBJ2-2	TRBV9	-	TGTGCCAGCAGCGTAGTGGAGACCGGGGAGCTGTTTTTT	CASSVVETGELFF
-	TRBJ2-3	TRBV20-1	-	TGCAGTGCTAGAGGAGGTGGTGCGGGGACTCCTCGTGATACGCAGTATTTT	CSARGGGAGTPRDTQYF
-	TRBJ2-7	TRBV6-5	-	TGTGCCAGCAGTTCCGGAAGGCGAGAGCAGTACTTC	CASSSGRREQYF
few	TRBJ1-2	TRBV27	TRBD1	TGTGCCAGCAGTCCAGACAGGGTAGATGGCTACACCTTC	CASSPDRVDGYTF
-	TRBJ2-3	TRBV29-1	TRBD2	TGCAGCGTTGAAGGGGGGGGTAGCGGGGATACGCAGTATTTT	CSVEGGGSGDTQYF
-	TRBJ1-1	TRBV12-3/TRBV12-4	-	TGTGCCAGCAGTTTGGGAACAGGGCATACTGAAGCTTTCTTT	CASSLGTGHTEAFF
-	TRBJ1-1	TRBV7-2	-	TGTGCCAGCAGCGCGTGGCACGAGACTGAAGCTTTCTTT	CASSAWHETEAFF
few	TRBJ1-1	TRBV12-3/TRBV12-4	TRBD1	TGTGCCAGCACCCCCACCGGGACAGGGGACACTGAAGCTTTCTTT	CASTPTGTGDTEAFF
-	TRBJ1-5	TRBV10-2	-	TGCGCCAGCAGTGAGTCGAGGTATAGCAATCAGCCCCAGCATTTT	CASSESRYSNQPQHF
few	TRBJ2-3	TRBV4-1	TRBD2	TGCGCCAGCAGCCAAGGGAGGGCCAGCGGGGGCACAGATACGCAGTATTTT	CASSQGRASGGTDTQYF
once	TRBJ2-5	TRBV10-3	-	TGTGCCATCAGTGAGTCGAAGGGACCCGACGGGGAGACCCAGTACTTC	CAISESKGPDGETQYF
-	TRBJ1-1	TRBV6-6	-	TGTGCCAGCGGTGCCCGACAGCTGAACACTGAAGCTTTCTTT	CASGARQLNTEAFF
-	TRBJ2-7	TRBV6-1	TRBD1	TGTGCCAGCAGTGAAAATACAGGGGACCTCGAGCAGTACTTC	CASSENTGDLEQYF
few	TRBJ2-1	TRBV20-1	-	TGCAGTGCTGGAGTCTCGCGTCGCCTGAATGAGCAGTTCTTC	CSAGVSRRLNEQFF
-	TRBJ2-7	TRBV5-1	TRBD2	TGCGCCAGCAGCTTGGCCGCCCTCGGGAGGGGATACGAGCAGTACTTC	CASSLAALGRGYEQYF
few	TRBJ1-2	TRBV6-2/TRBV6-3	-	TGTGCCAGCAGTTCCGGGACAAGATCCTATGGCTACACCTTC	CASSSGTRSYGYTF
-	TRBJ2-3	TRBV12-3/TRBV12-4	-	TGTGCCAGCAGTTTACAGTCAGATACGCAGTATTTT	CASSLQSDTQYF
few	TRBJ2-7	TRBV4-1	-	TGCGCCAGCAGCCAAGAGCTCCAGGTCGGCGAGCAGTACTTC	CASSQELQVGEQYF
-	TRBJ2-5	TRBV29-1	-	TGCAGCGTTGAACGCCAGGGTCAAGAGACCCAGTACTTC	CSVERQGQETQYF
few	TRBJ2-4	TRBV20-1	TRBD1	TGCAGTGCTAGAGCCCCGGGACAGAGAATAGCCAAAAACATTCAGTACTTC	CSARAPGQRIAKNIQYF
few	TRBJ1-1	TRBV7-9	-	TGTGCCAGCAGCTCATCCCAGGGATGGGGTGAAGCTTTCTTT	CASSSSQGWGEAFF
-	TRBJ2-1	TRBV12-3/TRBV12-4	-	TGTGCCTGCAGTTTAGATGCGGGAAGGCATGAGCAGTTCTTC	CACSLDAGRHEQFF
-	TRBJ1-1	TRBV12-3/TRBV12-4	-	TGTGCCAGCGCCCAGCAGATGAACACTGAAGCTTTCTTT	CASAQQMNTEAFF
few	TRBJ1-2	TRBV28	TRBD1	TGTGCCAGCAGTACCCTAAGGAACAGGGGCAGAGACTATGGCTACACCTTC	CASSTLRNRGRDYGYTF
-	TRBJ2-5	TRBV7-2	TRBD2	TGTGCCAGCAGCGCCGGGACTAGCGGGGTGGAGACCCAGTACTTC	CASSAGTSGVETQYF
-	TRBJ1-1	TRBV10-1	TRBD1	TGCGCCAGCTCGGACTGGGACAGGGGGCGAAGGACTGAAGCTTTCTTT	CASSDWDRGRRTEAFF
-	TRBJ2-6	TRBV28	-	TGTGCCAGCAGTTACGGTCCCCGGGGGCGCATTTCTGGGGCCAACGTCCTGACTTTC	CASSYGPRGRISGANVLTF
-	TRBJ1-1	TRBV5-1	-	TGCGCCAGCAGCTTGACAGGAGCGATGAACACTGAAGCTTTCTTT	CASSLTGAMNTEAFF